This T cell receptor (beta chain) was identified in a study of OX40 agonist ivuxolimab in advanced cancers. Study details: Patients were infused with ivuxolimab every 2 weeks at 0.01 to 10 mg/kg.

Whole-study results and caveats: At 0.1 to 3.0 mg/kg and by week 6, clonal expansion occurred in CD4+ and CD8+ blood T cells.

Germline V gene sequence: CDR1 SGHNT, CDR2 YYREEE (reference sequence). This CDR3 has 16 amino acids. Unmatched junction bases numbered 8, after V lost 4 bases and J lost 8 bases. Measured with immunoSEQ multiplex PCR; TCRdb has only the in-frame clones, and not every one. This table holds tens of thousands of clones, 65% to 80% found once. With regard to this clone: Antigen unknown.

Sampling times: baseline, cycle 4 day 1, cycle 7 day 1. The sample consisted of CD4+ or CD8+ T cells sorted from blood, taken in a trial of the OX40 agonist ivuxolimab. This rearrangement joins TRBV5-4 to TRBJ2-1, with 14 nucleotides matching TRBD2. The TCR comes from an adult with an advanced solid tumor such as melanoma, head and neck, liver or kidney cancer. The CDR3 bases are TGTGCCAGCAGCCCCGCGACTAGCGGGAGGGCCGATGAGCAGTTCTTC. Translated, it gives CASSPATSGRADEQFF.